This TCR beta chain was sequenced during a study of cytomegalovirus exposure and HLA in healthy donors. Study context: The same platform used for the roughly 600 first-cohort repertoires was also used for the 100 to 150 validation repertoires, as a later analysis reported.

Assay: immunoSEQ multiplex PCR; the TCRdb copy retains only in-frame clones and omits some. The sample consists of about 190,000 clones, 84% of them appearing once. To note about this clone: Antigen unknown.

Donors were drawn from the roughly 120-subject validation cohort, separate from the approximately 640-subject first cohort. Broader study findings: The authors confirmed in vitro that three CMV-associated chains were specific for CMV antigens. Per published reports, the classifier diagnosed cytomegalovirus status with high specificity and sensitivity.

The sample taken for sequencing was PBMCs. This clonotype was obtained from a man younger than 35 in good health and CMV-seropositive.

Written as DNA, the CDR3 is TGTGCCAGCAGTGCTTCCCTGATGGACAGTTCCATGAACACTGAAGCTTTCTTT. Its protein is CASSASLMDSSMNTEAFF. This chain joins TRBV6-1 and TRBJ1-1; D is possibly TRBD1 (6 bases). There are 18 residues in the CDR3. The V and J ends lost 4 bases and 0 bases respectively, with 21 bases between them. Per the germline V gene, CDR1 is MNHNS and CDR2 is SASEGT.